This TCR beta chain was captured by sequencing in a study of shared clonotypes between healthy human individuals. This clone has just a few counts. Its antigen is unidentified. Findings and caveats of the study: In general, naive subsets displayed greater estimated richness than memory subsets did.

Profiling relied on immunoSEQ multiplex PCR, and the TCRdb table lists in-frame clones only, not all of them. The sample records about 1.1 million clones, around 78% being singletons. The sequencing input was memory CD4+ T cells from PBMCs. Subset meaning: CD45RA-negative fraction. The sequence was obtained from a man between 18 and 29 years old in good health. Some clones in this sample may be carry-over from other donors' samples.

CDR3 region: CAISRQASTDTQYF. The CDR3 nucleotides are TGTGCCATCAGTCGACAGGCTAGCACAGATACGCAGTATTTT. V gene TRBV10-3 combines with J gene TRBJ2-3, with TRBD1 as a possible D gene (6 bases). The V end was cut by 5 bases, the J end by 0 bases, with 9 bases between. The CDR3 sequence is 14 residues long. Germline V gene data show CDR1 as ENHRY and CDR2 as SYGVKD.